The 21 T cell receptor beta chains listed next were all sequenced from one sample in a study of early T cells in non-severe SARS-CoV-2 infection (dated by TCRdb to the early 2020s). The receptor library was made with 5' RACE. The run used a NextSeq 500. TCRdb reanalyzed the raw reads on its own, using fastp at Q25 for trimming and MiXCR for clone calling, and kept in-frame beta chains. Rows with a matching CDR3 protein are joined into one entry that keeps the most common DNA and genes. The sample table contains 80,000 to 95,000 distinct CDR3 sequences; only one count was recorded for 15% to 20% of them. The ten most abundant clones make up approximately 5.1% of the sample. The sequencing used whole blood, collected at baseline. These receptors were taken from an adult who was a healthcare worker with PCR-confirmed SARS-CoV-2 infection or an uninfected control (not recorded which).

This sequence joins TRBV6-2 or TRBV6-3 and TRBJ2-1; 11 bases match TRBD2. The germline CDR1 and CDR2 sequences are MNHEY and SVGEGT. The CDR3 runs to 14 residues. Trimming cost V 8 bases and J 8 bases; bases outside gene matches: 8. The CDR3 DNA follows: TGTGCCAGCGGATTAGCGGGAGGGCCACATGAGCAGTTCTTC. Its protein product is CASGLAGGPHEQFF.

The V call is TRBV12-3 or TRBV12-4, the J call TRBJ2-4, with D uncertain. V shed 6 bases and J shed 0 bases, with 15 bases lying between them. CDR3 size: 16 residues. Here the CDR3 DNA reads TGTGCCAGCAGGTCTTCAGGAGTGCTAGCCAAAAACATTCAGTACTTC. It encodes CASRSSGVLAKNIQYF.

This chain uses TRBV7-9 with TRBJ1-1, with D perhaps TRBD1 (5 bases). The V gene lost 6 bases and the J gene lost 8 bases, with 22 bases spanning the gap. Per the germline V gene, CDR1 is SEHNR and CDR2 is FQNEAQ (reference sequence). CDR3 length: 15 residues. Here the CDR3 DNA reads TGTGCCAGCAGTGGCCTCGACGGGACCGGAACCGAAGCTTTCTTT. Residues: CASSGLDGTGTEAFF.

The chain combines TRBV14 with TRBJ2-5; D may match TRBD1 or TRBD2 (5 bases each). This CDR3 is 14 amino acids long. CDR1 and CDR2 (germline): SGHDN, FVKESK. Trimming removed 8 bases from V and 5 bases from J, with 18 bases in between. CDR3 residues: CASSTAQGVETQYF. The CDR3 DNA reads TGTGCCAGCTCGACGGCCCAGGGAGTGGAGACCCAGTACTTC.

The rearrangement joins TRBV20-1 to TRBJ2-7; D call uncertain. Trimming pared 2 bases from V and 3 bases from J, leaving 14 bases between. Germline values: CDR1 DFQATT, CDR2 SNEGSKA (reference sequence). This CDR3 comprises 14 residues. The CDR3 region is CSARTRRHHYEQYF. As DNA, the CDR3 is TGCAGTGCTAGAACAAGGAGACACCACTACGAGCAGTACTTC.

This clonotype was seen only a few times. V and J are TRBV7-9 and TRBJ2-3; D may correspond to TRBD1 or TRBD2 (5 bases each). Germline-derived CDR1 and CDR2 are SEHNR and FQNEAQ (reference sequence). Trimming cost V 5 bases and J 0 bases, with 9 bases left between them. This CDR3 has 14 residues. This CDR3 reads CASSQGPSTDTQYF. The CDR3 DNA reads TGTGCCAGCAGCCAGGGACCCAGCACAGATACGCAGTATTTT. The full variable domain, in which reference TRBV7-9 and TRBJ2-3 provide the parts outside the CDR3, is DTGVSQNPRHKITKRGQNVTFRCDPISEHNRLYWYRQTLGQGPEFLTYFQNEAQLEKSRLLSDRFSAERPKGSFSTLEIQRTEQGDSAMYLCASSQGPSTDTQYFGPGTRLTVL.

The genes are TRBV9 and TRBJ2-3; the D gene is possibly TRBD2 (6 bases). V shed 1 base and J shed 0 bases, with 9 bases lying between them. The CDR3 consists of 15 residues. Germline V CDR1 and CDR2: SGDLS, YYNGEE. CDR3 coding DNA: TGTGCCAGCAGCGTAAACAGCGGGAGCACAGATACGCAGTATTTT. Amino acid sequence: CASSVNSGSTDTQYF.

In its sample, this clonotype was seen many times. The rearrangement joins TRBV12-3 or TRBV12-4 to TRBJ1-1; possibly TRBD1 for D (5 bases). With 3 bases removed from V and 1 base from J, the gap between germline ends came to 9 bases. The CDR3 consists of 14 residues. Written as DNA, the CDR3 is TGTGCCAGCAGTTTTCAGGGAACGAACACTGAAGCTTTCTTT. This translates into CASSFQGTNTEAFF.

This clonotype appeared a few times. The rearrangement uses TRBV18 and TRBJ1-1; tentatively, D is TRBD1 (5 bases). Trimming took 3 bases from V and 0 from J, leaving 5 bases between them. Germline V CDR1 and CDR2: KGHSH, LQKENI. This CDR3 has 13 amino acids. The CDR3 DNA follows: TGTGCCAGCTCACCGGACATGAACACTGAAGCTTTCTTT. Residues: CASSPDMNTEAFF.

J is TRBJ1-5 and V is TRBV6-1; D unresolved. The length of the CDR3 is 14 residues. The germline V and J ends were trimmed by 2 bases and 0 bases, with 5 bases remaining between them. CDR1 and CDR2 (germline): MNHNS, SASEGT. The DNA for the CDR3 is TGTGCCAGCAGTGAATATAATAGCAATCAGCCCCAGCATTTT. Protein: CASSEYNSNQPQHF.

This clonotype was seen only a few times. The chain has TRBV6-2 or TRBV6-3 and TRBJ2-3; TRBD1 might be the D (5 bases). This CDR3 is built from 12 residues. Germline V gene data show CDR1 as MNHEY and CDR2 as SVGEGT. Between the trimmed V and J ends, which lost 8 bases and 5 bases, there was a span of 11 bases. The CDR3 spells CASGVTGDTQYF. DNA for the CDR3: TGTGCCAGCGGGGTTACAGGAGATACGCAGTATTTT.

The V gene is TRBV9, the J gene TRBJ2-1; 8 bases align to TRBD2. The CDR3 length is 16 residues. Germline CDR1 is SGDLS and CDR2 is YYNGEE. The ends lost 0 bases at V and 7 bases at J; junction bases unmatched: 9. CDR3 region: CASSVEGRLAGNEQFF. The CDR3 DNA reads as TGTGCCAGCAGCGTAGAAGGTCGGCTAGCGGGTAATGAGCAGTTCTTC.

This clonotype was seen at least ten times. V usage is TRBV6-6 and J usage is TRBJ1-1; D gene uncertain. V was cut by 2 bases and J by 8 bases, with 9 bases left in between. This CDR3 spans 12 amino acids. Germline lookup yields CDR1 MNHNY and CDR2 SVGAGI (reference sequence). Here the CDR3 reads CASSYQPGEAFF. The CDR3 DNA is TGTGCCAGCAGTTACCAGCCGGGGGAAGCTTTCTTT.

CDR3 coding DNA: TGTGCCAGCAGCCGGACAGGGGGTATCTACGAGCAGTACTTC. Its translation: CASSRTGGIYEQYF. This chain connects TRBV3-1 to TRBJ2-7; 10 nucleotides match TRBD1. This CDR3 region has 14 residues. Germline V lookup: CDR1 LGHDT, CDR2 YNNKEL (reference sequence). V lost 4 bases, J lost 3 bases, and 3 bases stayed unmatched.

This clonotype was detected only once. A much larger clone sits a single nucleotide away, making a read error possible. The chain recombines TRBV7-2 with TRBJ1-1; D gene uncertain. The germline V gene has CDR1 SGHTA and CDR2 FQGNSA. The CDR3 extends over 15 amino acids. V lost 1 base and J 0 bases, leaving 9 bases between the germline ends. DNA for the CDR3: TGTGCCAGCAGCTTAGGTACCCTCATGAACACTGAAGCTTTCTTT. Translating gives CASSLGTLMNTEAFF. The full variable domain, completed using reference TRBV7-2 and TRBJ1-1, is GAGVSQSPSNKVTEKGKDVELRCDPISGHTALYWYRQSLGQGLEFLIYFQGNSAPDKSGLPSDRFSAERTGGSVSTLTIQRTQQEDSAVYLCASSLGTLMNTEAFFGQGTRLTVV.

This clonotype was found a few times. This sequence joins TRBV11-1 and TRBJ2-3, with TRBD2 as a possible D gene (7 bases). The CDR3 has 15 residues. Germline values: CDR1 SGHAT, CDR2 FQDESV (reference sequence). Trimming took 7 bases from V and 4 from J, leaving 18 bases between them. The CDR3 loop is CASTDLGGGADTQYF. DNA of the CDR3: TGTGCCAGCACCGATTTAGGAGGGGGGGCAGATACGCAGTATTTT.

This clonotype was found many times. CDR3 sequence: CSAPRAHTDTQYF. The CDR3 region has the DNA TGCAGTGCCCCCAGGGCCCACACAGATACGCAGTATTTT. The V gene is TRBV20-1, the J gene TRBJ2-3; D is possibly TRBD1 (5 bases). Trimming cost V 6 bases and J 2 bases, with 12 bases left between them. Looked up from germline, CDR1 is DFQATT and CDR2 is SNEGSKA (reference sequence). This CDR3 has 13 amino acids.

CDR3 sequence reads: CASSAPSESETQYF. The CDR3 region has the DNA TGTGCCAGCAGCGCCCCCTCTGAAAGTGAGACCCAGTACTTC. The chain recombines TRBV5-4 with TRBJ2-5; D unclear. The V end was cut by 4 bases, the J end by 5 bases, with 15 bases between. The CDR3 totals 14 residues. Germline assignment: CDR1 SGHNT and CDR2 YYREEE (reference sequence).

This clonotype appeared a few times. The CDR3 bases are TGTGCCAGCAGTGAAGGACAGGGGACCTACAATGAGCAGTTCTTC. Translating gives CASSEGQGTYNEQFF. This chain joins TRBV2 and TRBJ2-1; 8 nucleotides align to TRBD1. Per germline, CDR1 SNHLY and CDR2 FYNNEI. Losses at the gene ends were 1 base for V and 2 bases for J; bases not matched to a gene: 1. The CDR3 runs to 15 residues.

This clonotype was seen a handful of times. J is TRBJ1-1 and V is TRBV27; no definite D call. The CDR3 consists of 14 residues. The V end was cut by 6 bases, the J end by 7 bases, with 18 bases between. CDR1 and CDR2 from the germline V gene are MNHEY and SMNVEV (reference sequence). In DNA form, the CDR3 reads TGTGCCAGCAGCCTAAACCCCATTTACAGTGAAGCTTTCTTT. It is translated as CASSLNPIYSEAFF.

This sequence joins TRBV2 and TRBJ2-5; D is unclear. This CDR3 comprises 13 residues. Per the germline V gene, CDR1 is SNHLY and CDR2 is FYNNEI. V was clipped by 7 bases and J by 3 bases, with 12 bases between them. The CDR3 reads CASIVGREETQYF. The CDR3 DNA follows: TGTGCCAGCATCGTGGGTCGAGAAGAGACCCAGTACTTC.